Below, 27 T cell receptor beta chains from the same sample are listed, as sequenced in a study of blood T cell repertoires in COVID-19 (dated by TCRdb to 2020 to 2021). The method was the immunoSEQ multiplex PCR assay. TCRdb provides this immuneACCESS table in a form limited to in-frame rearrangements. Some clones are lacking; in checked studies, under half of them reflect an unresolved V gene, and why the rest are absent is not known. This sample has a few hundred thousand clones in its table, and about 86% of those were observed once. The top ten clones comprise less than 5% of the sample. Input material: PBMCs or T cells enriched from blood (not recorded which). The receptors were sampled from a woman aged 40 to 49 with acute COVID-19.

The genes are TRBV6-5 and TRBJ1-1; a weak D match, TRBD1 (6 bases). The CDR3 sequence is 14 residues long. V lost 0 bases and J 1 base, leaving 6 bases between the germline ends. Germline-derived CDR1 and CDR2 are MNHEY and SVGAGI. CDR3 loop: CASSYSRGNTEAFF. DNA of the CDR3: TGTGCCAGCAGTTACTCCAGGGGGAACACTGAAGCTTTCTTT.

For this clone: Other nucleotide sequences from this sample produce the same CDR3. The genes are TRBV7-3 and TRBJ2-1; 11 nucleotides align to TRBD2. Unmatched junction bases numbered 6, after V lost 1 base and J lost 7 bases. This CDR3 has 16 residues. The germline V gene has CDR1 SGHTA and CDR2 FQGTGA. The CDR3 loop reads CASSLIPSGRFNEQFF. CDR3 in DNA: TGTGCCAGCAGCTTAATTCCTAGCGGGAGGTTTAATGAGCAGTTCTTC. Full variable domain (remainder filled in from reference TRBV7-3 and TRBJ2-1): GAGVSQTPSNKVTEKGKYVELRCDPISGHTALYWYRQSLGQGPEFLIYFQGTGAADDSGLPNDRFFAVRPEGSVSTLKIQRTERGDSAVYLCASSLIPSGRFNEQFFGPGTRLTVL.

CDR3 residues: CASSAGLAGANEQFF. CDR3 nucleotide sequence: TGTGCCAGCAGCGCGGGACTAGCGGGAGCGAATGAGCAGTTCTTC. This rearrangement joins TRBV7-8 to TRBJ2-1; 14 bases match TRBD2. This CDR3 has 15 residues. The germline gives CDR1 SGHVS, CDR2 FQNEAQ. J gave up 7 bases and V 5 bases, and 4 bases lay outside the gene matches. The entire variable domain, with the rest obtained from reference TRBV7-8 and TRBJ2-1, is as follows: GAGVSQSPRYKVAKRGQDVALRCDPISGHVSLFWYQQALGQGPEFLTYFQNEAQLDKSGLPSDRFFAERPEGSVSTLKIQRTQQEDSAVYLCASSAGLAGANEQFFGPGTRLTVL.

The J gene is TRBJ2-7, the V gene TRBV18; TRBD1 matches at 10 bases. Germline trimming cut 2 bases from V and 2 bases from J; bases unmatched to any gene: 3. The CDR3 has 15 residues. Germline CDR1 and CDR2: KGHSH and LQKENI. DNA for the CDR3: TGTGCCAGCTCACCAACGACAGGGGGCCCCTACGAGCAGTACTTC. This sequence encodes CASSPTTGGPYEQYF.

This chain connects TRBV7-2 to TRBJ2-5, with 13 bases identical to TRBD2. V lost 1 base, J lost 7 bases, and 0 bases stayed unmatched. This CDR3 is built from 14 residues. CDR1 SGHTA and CDR2 FQGNSA come from the germline V gene. The DNA for the CDR3 is TGTGCCAGCAGCTTAGGACTAGCGGGAGGGACCCAGTACTTC. Translated: CASSLGLAGGTQYF. Using reference TRBV7-2 and TRBJ2-5 for the parts outside the CDR3, the full variable domain is GAGVSQSPSNKVTEKGKDVELRCDPISGHTALYWYRQSLGQGLEFLIYFQGNSAPDKSGLPSDRFSAERTGGSVSTLTIQRTQQEDSAVYLCASSLGLAGGTQYFGPGTRLLVL.

This clone has only a few counts. The rearrangement joins TRBV7-2 to TRBJ2-7; D is unclear. Germline loops: CDR1 SGHTA, CDR2 FQGNSA. Trimming took off 6 bases at V and 1 base at J, with 13 bases between the two ends. CDR3 length: 14 residues. The CDR3 DNA reads TGTGCCAGCAGAAGACGCGGAATATCCTACGAGCAGTACTTC. It codes for CASRRRGISYEQYF. Full variable domain (remainder filled in from reference TRBV7-2 and TRBJ2-7): GAGVSQSPSNKVTEKGKDVELRCDPISGHTALYWYRQSLGQGLEFLIYFQGNSAPDKSGLPSDRFSAERTGGSVSTLTIQRTQQEDSAVYLCASRRRGISYEQYFGPGTRLTVT.

The chain carries TRBV11-2 and TRBJ1-6; a weak D match, TRBD1 (6 bases). Germline lookup yields CDR1 SGHAT and CDR2 FQNNGV. The CDR3 is made up of 12 amino acids. The V end was cut by 3 bases, the J end by 10 bases, with 7 bases between. The CDR3 here is CASSLGHSPLHF. For the CDR3, the DNA is TGTGCCAGCAGCTTGGGACACTCACCCCTCCACTTT.

This chain uses TRBV27 with TRBJ1-5, with a possible D match to TRBD1 (5 bases). This CDR3 region has 14 residues. Germline assignment: CDR1 MNHEY and CDR2 SMNVEV (reference sequence). Trimming stripped 5 bases from V and 4 bases from J, with 12 bases between. CDR3 residues: CASSPTGQNQPQHF. DNA for the CDR3: TGTGCCAGCAGTCCAACAGGTCAAAATCAGCCCCAGCATTTT.

The CDR3 reads CASRKQGLANIQYF. DNA of the CDR3: TGTGCCAGCAGGAAACAGGGCCTCGCAAACATTCAGTACTTC. The rearrangement uses TRBV6-5 and TRBJ2-4, with a weak D call TRBD1 (6 bases). This CDR3 is 14 amino acids long. CDR1 is MNHEY, CDR2 SVGAGI, per germline. V lost 6 bases and J 6 bases, leaving 15 bases between the germline ends.

The CDR3 DNA sequence: TGCGCCAGCAGCACGGGACATCCCACAGATACGCAGTATTTT. As protein: CASSTGHPTDTQYF. The chain recombines TRBV5-1 with TRBJ2-3, with a tentative D call TRBD1 (6 bases). Trimming removed 4 bases at V and 2 bases at J, with 11 bases between. CDR1 and CDR2 (germline): SGHRS, YFSETQ. The CDR3 length is 14 residues.

CDR3 amino acids: CASSQESQGQGSYNEQFF. CDR3 in DNA: TGTGCCAGCAGCCAAGAGAGTCAGGGACAGGGCTCCTACAATGAGCAGTTCTTC. The chain links TRBV4-2 to TRBJ2-1; 9 nucleotides align to TRBD1. CDR3 length: 18 amino acids. Germline assignment: CDR1 LGHNA and CDR2 YNFKEQ. The trim removed 0 bases at V and 0 bases at J, leaving 6 bases unmatched.

The rearrangement joins TRBV28 to TRBJ1-2, with D unclear. This CDR3 spans 14 amino acids. Germline CDR1 reads MDHEN; CDR2 reads SYDVKM. Trimming pared 2 bases from V and 10 bases from J, leaving 17 bases between. CDR3 in DNA: TGTGCCAGCAGTTTAAGGAGTTGGCGGGGTTCCTACACCTTC. Protein product: CASSLRSWRGSYTF.

This chain joins TRBV27 and TRBJ1-5; TRBD1 might be the D (5 bases). Germline CDR1 and CDR2: MNHEY and SMNVEV (reference sequence). The CDR3 totals 13 residues. The V end was cut by 3 bases, the J end by 5 bases, with 8 bases between. CDR3 region: CASSLTVDQPQHF. The CDR3 DNA is TGTGCCAGCAGTTTGACAGTAGATCAGCCCCAGCATTTT.

The table lists this clone with a few counts. This chain links TRBV2 with TRBJ2-3, with D perhaps TRBD1 (6 bases). From germline, CDR1 is SNHLY and CDR2 FYNNEI. The CDR3 is 18 residues long. V lost 2 bases and J lost 3, with 21 bases in between. CDR3 bases: TGTGCCAGCAGTGAAAGGGGGTCGGGGTACAGCAAGACAGATACGCAGTATTTT. Its protein is CASSERGSGYSKTDTQYF.

V gene TRBV5-4 combines with J gene TRBJ2-5; TRBD1 might be the D (6 bases). The CDR3 has 14 residues. The germline V gene encodes CDR1 SGHNT and CDR2 YYREEE (reference sequence). V was shortened by 0 bases and J by 4 bases, with 10 bases between the two germline ends. CDR3 sequence: CASSLVDSLETQYF. CDR3 sequence (DNA): TGTGCCAGCAGCTTGGTGGACAGTTTAGAGACCCAGTACTTC.

This chain links TRBV5-1 with TRBJ2-3; tentative D call: TRBD2 (6 bases). CDR1 is SGHRS and CDR2 is YFSETQ in the germline V gene. V lost 2 bases to trimming and J lost 4 bases, with 14 bases between them. The CDR3 extends over 15 amino acids. CDR3 DNA sequence: TGCGCCAGCAGCTTAGGCTCTAGCGTTTCAGATACGCAGTATTTT. It encodes CASSLGSSVSDTQYF.

This chain connects TRBV27 to TRBJ2-1, with 7 bases that match TRBD2. Trimming at V came to 5 bases and at J to 11 bases, leaving 21 bases not matched to a gene. This CDR3 has 17 residues. Per the germline V gene, CDR1 is MNHEY and CDR2 is SMNVEV (reference sequence). This chain's CDR3 is CASSRSAGLAAQFKQFF. CDR3 coding DNA: TGTGCCAGCAGTCGAAGCGCGGGGCTAGCGGCACAGTTTAAGCAGTTCTTC.

The CDR3 here is CASSLAGASGREETQYF. For the CDR3, the DNA is TGTGCCAGCAGCTTAGCAGGGGCTAGCGGGCGTGAAGAGACCCAGTACTTC. The V and J genes are TRBV11-2 and TRBJ2-5, with TRBD2 matching 8 bases. The germline gives CDR1 SGHAT, CDR2 FQNNGV. The CDR3 length is 17 residues. J was trimmed by 3 bases and V by 1 base; bases with no gene match: 10.

This clone was observed a single time. This chain uses TRBV28 with TRBJ1-1; D gene uncertain. The CDR3 totals 16 residues. Trimming took off 3 bases at V and 2 bases at J, with 16 bases between the two ends. CDR1 is MDHEN, CDR2 SYDVKM, per germline. CDR3 amino acids: CASSFPPLRHNTEAFF. The CDR3 coding sequence is TGTGCCAGCAGTTTCCCGCCCTTAAGACATAACACTGAAGCTTTCTTT.

This clone was seen a handful of times. This sequence joins TRBV5-1 and TRBJ2-3; 10 bases fit TRBD2. The CDR3 has 15 residues. Germline V CDR1 and CDR2: SGHRS, YFSETQ. V lost 0 bases, J lost 6 bases, and 4 bases stayed unmatched. DNA of the CDR3: TGCGCCAGCAGCTTGGAGCCGGGACTAGCGGATACGCAGTATTTT. This codes for CASSLEPGLADTQYF. Supplemented by reference TRBV5-1 and TRBJ2-3, the full variable domain reads KAGVTQTPRYLIKTRGQQVTLSCSPISGHRSVSWYQQTPGQGLQFLFEYFSETQRNKGNFPGRFSGRQFSNSRSEMNVSTLELGDSALYLCASSLEPGLADTQYFGPGTRLTVL.

This clone was counted between two and nine times. The rearrangement links TRBV14 to TRBJ2-7, with D hard to call. The CDR3 consists of 12 residues. Trimming shortened V by 6 bases and J by 7 bases, and 13 bases separated the two germline ends. Germline values: CDR1 SGHDN, CDR2 FVKESK. Here the CDR3 reads CASSRTLREQYF. DNA for the CDR3: TGTGCCAGCAGTCGAACCCTTCGGGAGCAGTACTTC.

This clone has just one count. The V gene is TRBV24-1, the J gene TRBJ2-2; 10 bases map to TRBD1. The germline V gene has CDR1 KGHDR and CDR2 SFDVKD. J lost 4 bases, V lost 4 bases, and 8 bases had no gene match. CDR3 length: 17 amino acids. The CDR3 DNA reads as TGTGCCACCAGTGACCTGGGACAGGGGAAGGGCACCGGGGAGCTGTTTTTT. Residues: CATSDLGQGKGTGELFF.

The CDR3 loop reads CASSQEGQGQGANIQYF. The CDR3 coding sequence is TGTGCCAGCAGCCAAGAAGGTCAGGGACAGGGTGCAAACATTCAGTACTTC. This chain uses TRBV14 with TRBJ2-4, with TRBD1 identical over 9 bases. This CDR3 is built from 17 residues. Germline trimming cut 0 bases from V and 6 bases from J; bases unmatched to any gene: 9. Germline V gene lookup returns CDR1 SGHDN and CDR2 FVKESK.

This clone was observed a handful of times. This chain links TRBV3-1 (or the pseudogene TRBV3-2) with TRBJ2-7; 7 nucleotides align to TRBD1. V dropped 1 base and J dropped 2; count of bases not matched to a gene: 2. CDR1 and CDR2 from the germline V gene are LGHDT and YNNKEL (reference sequence). There are 14 residues in the CDR3. This CDR3 is CASSQGDRAYEQYF. CDR3 DNA: TGTGCCAGCAGCCAAGGGGACAGAGCCTACGAGCAGTACTTC.

The chain couples TRBV19 to TRBJ1-5, with 8 bases matching TRBD1. CDR3 length equals 16 residues. V was clipped by 6 bases and J by 4 bases; unmatched bases: 11. CDR1 and CDR2 from the germline V gene are LNHDA and SQIVND (reference sequence). For the CDR3, the DNA is TGTGCCAGTAGAGGGGGGACAGGAAGGTCAAATCAGCCCCAGCATTTT. Translating it yields CASRGGTGRSNQPQHF.

The chain couples TRBV24-1 to TRBJ1-2; D remains ambiguous. The germline V and J ends were trimmed by 5 bases and 4 bases, with 4 bases remaining between them. This CDR3 comprises 11 residues. Germline-derived CDR1 and CDR2 are KGHDR and SFDVKD. The CDR3 is CATSASYGYTF. The CDR3 DNA reads as TGTGCCACCAGTGCCAGCTATGGCTACACCTTC.

This clone was detected once. The V gene is TRBV30, the J gene TRBJ1-1; D uncertain. The V gene lost 3 bases and the J gene lost 6 bases, with 8 bases spanning the gap. CDR1 and CDR2 from the germline V gene are GTSNPN and SVGIG (reference sequence). The CDR3 is 11 residues long. CDR3 sequence: CAWRVAAEAFF. Here the CDR3 DNA reads TGTGCCTGGAGGGTGGCAGCTGAAGCTTTCTTT. The complete variable domain, with remaining parts taken from reference TRBV30 and TRBJ1-1, reads SQTIHQWPATLVQPVGSPLSLECTVEGTSNPNLYWYRQAAGRGLQLLFYSVGIGQISSEVPQNLSASRPQDRQFILSSKKLLLSDSGFYLCAWRVAAEAFFGQGTRLTVV.